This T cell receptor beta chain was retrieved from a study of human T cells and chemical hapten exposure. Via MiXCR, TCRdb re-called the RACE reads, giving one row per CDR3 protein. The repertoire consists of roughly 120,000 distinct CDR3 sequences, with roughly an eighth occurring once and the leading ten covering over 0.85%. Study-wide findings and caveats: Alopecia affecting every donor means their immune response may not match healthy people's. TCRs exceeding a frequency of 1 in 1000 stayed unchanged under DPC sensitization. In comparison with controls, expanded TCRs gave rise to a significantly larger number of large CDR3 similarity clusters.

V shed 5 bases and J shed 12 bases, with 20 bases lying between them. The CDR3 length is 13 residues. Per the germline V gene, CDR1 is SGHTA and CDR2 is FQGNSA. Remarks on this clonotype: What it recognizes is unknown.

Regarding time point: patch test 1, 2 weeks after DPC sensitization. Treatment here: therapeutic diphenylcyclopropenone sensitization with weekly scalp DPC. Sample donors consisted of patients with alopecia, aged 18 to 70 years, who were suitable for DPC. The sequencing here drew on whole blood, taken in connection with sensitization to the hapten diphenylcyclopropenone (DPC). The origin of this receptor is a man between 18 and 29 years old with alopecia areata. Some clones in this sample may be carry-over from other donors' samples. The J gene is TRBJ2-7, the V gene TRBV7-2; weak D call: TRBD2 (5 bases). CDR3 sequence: CASSAPNNYEGYF. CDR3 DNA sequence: TGTGCCAGCAGCGCACCAAATAATTACGAGGGGTACTTC. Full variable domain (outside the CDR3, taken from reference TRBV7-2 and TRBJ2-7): GAGVSQSPSNKVTEKGKDVELRCDPISGHTALYWYRQSLGQGLEFLIYFQGNSAPDKSGLPSDRFSAERTGGSVSTLTIQRTQQEDSAVYLCASSAPNNYEGYFGPGTRLTVT.